This TCR beta chain was identified during a study of CD8+ T cells in alopecia areata (dated by TCRdb to between 2018 and 2020). Study-wide context: Treated patients were enrolled in an open-label pilot trial of oral tofacitinib at 5 to 10 mg twice daily for moderate-to-severe alopecia areata. Scalp clonality was compared across normal scalp (n=4), patchy alopecia areata scalp (n=8), and alopecia totalis/universalis scalp (n=8). In treated patients, disease severity was measured using the SALT score, which gives the percentage of scalp surface area affected. Patients received tofacitinib for 6 to 18 months and were then followed off drug for 6 months to check for delayed response and recurrence. On the human side, TCRbeta sequencing was run on scalp tissue and on sorted CD4+ and CD8+ peripheral blood T cells from healthy controls and from alopecia areata patients with either patchy or totalis/universalis disease. The study used high-throughput TCRbeta sequencing to examine T cell clonal expansion in alopecia areata, in both the C3H/HeJ mouse model and human patients. TCRbeta CDR3 regions were amplified by immunoSEQ multiplex PCR using 35 Vbeta forward and 13 Jbeta reverse primers. RNA was obtained with the PAXgene miRNA kit for fixed scalp, the miRNeasy kit for PBMCs, and the RNeasy kit for mouse skin. Tofacitinib-treated patients had biopsies at baseline and at 4 and 24 weeks of treatment, with a later scalp biopsy in several patients. Broader findings and caveats from the paper: Scalp TCR repertoire analysis is complicated because resident alphabeta T cells in normal human skin are also sequenced, whereas mouse skin is dominated by gammadelta T cells. Compared with mice, TCR sequences shared between patients were less clear, possibly partly because of HLA diversity across the patient population. Compared with normal scalp, lesional scalp, particularly in alopecia totalis/universalis, had higher clonality and more expanded CD8+ clones, which suggests antigenic drive. During tofacitinib treatment, many expanded lesional clones stuck around in both scalp and blood, and this persistence may partly explain why relapse happens after treatment is stopped. Because the treated cohort was small and included a single nonresponder, larger studies are needed to assess links between baseline CD8+ expansion and response. With tofacitinib, both scalp clonality and the number of expanded CD8+ clones among the top 100 scalp clones went down significantly.

The intended sense of this specimen's treatment or condition label: oral pan-JAK inhibitor, 5-10 mg twice daily. From alopecia areata patients, peripheral blood was collected along with lesional scalp punch biopsies. After PBMCs were isolated by density centrifugation and stained for CD3, CD4 and CD8, a FACSAria was used to sort CD4+ and CD8+ T cells. Deletion took 3 bases off V and 4 bases off J, with a span of 10 bases between the germline ends. Inclusive of the bounding cysteine and phenylalanine, the CDR3 is 14 residues long. Solely the CDR3 DNA is kept, with 42 bases framed from the first base. CDR1 SGHTA and CDR2 FQGNSA were looked up in the germline V gene. Library prep was done by the immunoSEQ multiplex PCR assay. To provide template for TCR sequencing, every sample had RNA extracted and reverse transcribed into cDNA. SuperScript III was used to make first-strand cDNA, primed with a 2:1 mix of oligo-dT and random hexamers. A synthetic immune receptor repertoire was used to gauge amplification bias, and whatever bias remained was removed computationally. For the original study's pipeline: Raw reads were preprocessed to remove errors, and CDR3 was defined by IMGT conventions from the conserved cysteine to phenylalanine. Clonality was calculated as 1 minus Shannon entropy normalized by log2 of the number of productive unique TCRs. Whether scalp clones were CD4 or CD8 was inferred by matching scalp TCRbeta sequences against CD4 and CD8 repertoires sorted from blood. TCRdb took over this immuneACCESS table, retaining in-frame rearrangements with V and J assigned. Such tables are incomplete; in checked studies, under half of the missing clones stem from an unresolved V gene, and the remainder is unexplained. That table gives V, J and clone size, and the DNA gave D and trimming. This sample is represented by about 64,000 clones; roughly 46% of them were singletons. The ten largest clones represent about a fifth of the sample.

In its sample, this clone was seen a few times. The antigen it binds to is not known. No much larger clone is present one base from it, and per-base qualities are unavailable. Sequencing was performed on CD8+ T cells sorted from blood, taken at roughly week 36, from a patient treated with tofacitinib. This receptor was obtained from a human donor with alopecia areata. Rearrangement joined TRBV7-2 to TRBJ2-1; the best D guess is TRBD1, with 5 bases matching. CDR3 loop: CASSFLGVYNEQFF. The DNA reads TGTGCCAGCAGCTTCCTAGGGGTGTACAATGAGCAGTTCTTC.